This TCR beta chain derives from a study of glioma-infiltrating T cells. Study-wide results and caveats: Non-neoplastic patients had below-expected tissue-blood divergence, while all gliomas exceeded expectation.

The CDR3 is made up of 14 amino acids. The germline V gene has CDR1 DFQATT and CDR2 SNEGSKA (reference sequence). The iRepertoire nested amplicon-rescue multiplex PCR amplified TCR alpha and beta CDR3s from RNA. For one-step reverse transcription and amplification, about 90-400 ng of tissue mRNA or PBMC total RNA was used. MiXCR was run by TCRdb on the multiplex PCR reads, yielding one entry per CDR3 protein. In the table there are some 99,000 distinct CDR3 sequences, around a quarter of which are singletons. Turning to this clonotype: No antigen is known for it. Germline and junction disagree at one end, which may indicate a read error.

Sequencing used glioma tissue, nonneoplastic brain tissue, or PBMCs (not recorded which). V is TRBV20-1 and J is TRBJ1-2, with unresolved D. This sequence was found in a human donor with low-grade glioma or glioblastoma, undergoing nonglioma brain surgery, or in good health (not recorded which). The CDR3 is CSAPTDGLNYGYAF. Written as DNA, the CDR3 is TGCAGTGCTCCGACGGACGGATTGAACTATGGCTACGCCTTC.